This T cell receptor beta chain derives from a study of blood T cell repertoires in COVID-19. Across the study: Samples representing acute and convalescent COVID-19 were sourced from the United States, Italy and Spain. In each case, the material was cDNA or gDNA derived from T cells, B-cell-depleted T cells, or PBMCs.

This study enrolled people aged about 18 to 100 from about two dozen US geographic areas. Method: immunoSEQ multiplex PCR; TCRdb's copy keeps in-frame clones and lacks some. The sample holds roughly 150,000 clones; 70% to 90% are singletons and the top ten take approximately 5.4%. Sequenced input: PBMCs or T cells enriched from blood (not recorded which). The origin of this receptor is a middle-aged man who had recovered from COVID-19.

The CDR3 region has the DNA TGTGCAAGTCGTTTTAAATTAGCGGGGGGGCGATCTATGACCTACGAGCAGTACGTC. Its protein product is CASRFKLAGGRSMTYEQYV. This chain connects TRBV12-2 to TRBJ2-7; the listed D gene, TRBD2, was not tested against the DNA. TRBV12-2 is labeled a pseudogene. The CDR3 contains 19 residues.